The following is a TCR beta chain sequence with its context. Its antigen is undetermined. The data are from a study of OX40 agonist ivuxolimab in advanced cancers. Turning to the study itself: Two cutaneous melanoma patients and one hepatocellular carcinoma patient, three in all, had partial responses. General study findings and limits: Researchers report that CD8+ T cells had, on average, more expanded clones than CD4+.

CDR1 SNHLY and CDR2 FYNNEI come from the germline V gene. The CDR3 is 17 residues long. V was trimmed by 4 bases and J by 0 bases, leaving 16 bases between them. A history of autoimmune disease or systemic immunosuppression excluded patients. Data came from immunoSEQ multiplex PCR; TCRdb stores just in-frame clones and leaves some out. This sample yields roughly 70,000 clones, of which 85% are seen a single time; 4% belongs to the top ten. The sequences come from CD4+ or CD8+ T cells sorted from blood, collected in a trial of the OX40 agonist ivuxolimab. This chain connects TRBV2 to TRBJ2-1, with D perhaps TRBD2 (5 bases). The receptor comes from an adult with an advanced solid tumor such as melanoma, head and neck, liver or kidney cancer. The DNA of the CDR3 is TGTGCCAGCAGTGGAGGGCGCCGGGGTCACTCCTACAATGAGCAGTTCTTC. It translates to CASSGGRRGHSYNEQFF.